One sample yielded the 27 T cell receptor beta chains listed below, sequenced in a study of human T cells and chemical hapten exposure. In TCRdb, the RACE reads were re-called with MiXCR into one record per CDR3 protein. The sample lists more than 70,000 distinct CDR3 sequences, roughly 11% occurring once. Regarding time point: patch test 2, 6 weeks after DPC sensitization. The sample's treatment: therapeutic diphenylcyclopropenone sensitization with weekly scalp DPC. The source material was whole blood, sampled in connection with sensitization to the hapten diphenylcyclopropenone (DPC). These receptors all come from a man aged 18 to 29 with alopecia areata. Some clones in this sample may be carry-over from other donors' samples.

This clonotype was observed many times. V gene TRBV11-2 combines with J gene TRBJ2-7, with TRBD1 matching over 7 bases. V was clipped by 5 bases and J by 1 base; unmatched bases: 5. CDR3 size: 14 residues. Germline CDR1 reads SGHAT; CDR2 reads FQNNGV. CDR3 loop: CASSVRQGSYEQYV. CDR3 nucleotides: TGTGCCAGCAGCGTCCGACAGGGTTCCTACGAGCAGTACGTC.

The V and J genes are TRBV6-2 or TRBV6-3 and TRBJ2-1; 9 bases agree with TRBD1. V lost 8 bases and J lost 0; bases outside the gene matches: 14. CDR3 size: 18 residues. The germline CDR1 and CDR2 sequences are MNHEY and SVGEGT. Here the CDR3 DNA reads TGTGCCAGCTCTGGGGGACAGGGCTTGTCTAGCTCCTACAATGAGCAGTTCTTC. Translation: CASSGGQGLSSSYNEQFF.

This clonotype showed up just a few times. The chain employs TRBV12-5 and TRBJ1-1; a weak D match, TRBD1 (6 bases). V was clipped by 0 bases and J by 1 base, with 9 bases between them. This CDR3 is 15 amino acids long. Germline V gene data show CDR1 as LGHNT and CDR2 as FRNRAP. The CDR3 sequence: CASGLVGGPNTEAFF. CDR3 nucleotide sequence: TGTGCTAGTGGTTTGGTTGGGGGGCCGAACACTGAAGCTTTCTTT.

This clonotype was counted ten times or more. This rearrangement joins TRBV20-1 to TRBJ1-1, with 7 bases fitting TRBD1. V lost 1 base to trimming and J lost 5 bases; unmatched junction nucleotides: 10. This CDR3 region has 15 residues. Germline CDR1 and CDR2: DFQATT and SNEGSKA (reference sequence). Written as DNA, the CDR3 is TGCAGTGCTAGAGCCCTAGAAGGGGGCATGACTGAAGCTTTCTTT. Encoded protein: CSARALEGGMTEAFF.

The chain is built from TRBV3-1 and TRBJ2-2, with D possibly TRBD1 on 5 matching bases. The ends were cut back, 6 bases at V and 1 base at J, with 15 bases in the middle. CDR3 length equals 16 residues. Germline V gives CDR1 LGHDT, CDR2 YNNKEL (reference sequence). The CDR3 spells CASRSNGHLNTGELFF. Written as DNA, the CDR3 is TGTGCCAGCAGATCCAATGGACACTTGAACACCGGGGAGCTGTTTTTT. Using reference TRBV3-1 and TRBJ2-2 for the parts outside the CDR3, the full variable domain is DTAVSQTPKYLVTQMGNDKSIKCEQNLGHDTMYWYKQDSKKFLKIMFSYNNKELIINETVPNRFSPKSPDKAHLNLHINSLELGDSAVYFCASRSNGHLNTGELFFGEGSRLTVL.

In its sample, this clonotype was seen many times. The rearrangement links TRBV11-2 to TRBJ2-5; no firm D call. CDR1 is SGHAT and CDR2 is FQNNGV in the germline V gene. The CDR3 consists of 12 residues. Trimming cost V 2 bases and J 7 bases, with 8 bases left between them. This CDR3 reads CASSLLGLTQYF. The DNA for the CDR3 is TGTGCCAGCAGCTTATTAGGCCTGACCCAGTACTTC.

This clonotype was seen only a few times. The chain has TRBV20-1 and TRBJ1-1; 8 nucleotides agree with TRBD1. This CDR3 region has 12 residues. Trimming took 3 bases from V and 4 from J; bases not matched to a gene: 1. Germline-derived CDR1 and CDR2 are DFQATT and SNEGSKA (reference sequence). This CDR3 is CSASDRGTEAFF. The CDR3 nucleotides read TGCAGTGCTAGTGACAGGGGCACTGAAGCTTTCTTT.

The chain is built from TRBV4-1 and TRBJ1-2, with D possibly matching TRBD1 (5 bases). The CDR3 covers 14 residues. V lost 1 base to trimming and J lost 4 bases, with 10 bases between them. Looked up from germline, CDR1 is MGHRA and CDR2 is YSYEKL. CDR3 nucleotides: TGCGCCAGCAGCCAAGTCGACAGCTTCTATGGCTACACCTTC. Its translation: CASSQVDSFYGYTF.

V gene TRBV29-1 combines with J gene TRBJ1-1, with 8 bases identical to TRBD1. Losses at the gene ends were 5 bases for V and 6 bases for J; bases not matched to a gene: 2. This CDR3 has 11 amino acids. Germline loops: CDR1 SQVTM, CDR2 ANQGSEA. CDR3 residues: CSVRTGPEAFF. The CDR3 DNA is TGCAGCGTTCGGACAGGGCCTGAAGCTTTCTTT.

This clonotype was detected a few times. The rearrangement joins TRBV20-1 to TRBJ1-1; no reliable D call. The CDR3 covers 15 residues. Germline CDR1 is DFQATT and CDR2 is SNEGSKA (reference sequence). Trimming removed 0 bases from V and 2 bases from J, with 13 bases in between. In DNA form, the CDR3 reads TGCAGTGCTAGAGACATCGCAGCGTTTAACACTGAAGCTTTCTTT. Translated: CSARDIAAFNTEAFF.

This clonotype has at least ten counts. J is TRBJ1-1 and V is TRBV6-6; TRBD1 is a possible D gene (6 bases). The CDR3 loop spans 13 amino acids. Trimming cost V 5 bases and J 8 bases, with 15 bases left between them. Germline CDR1 reads MNHNY; CDR2 reads SVGAGI (reference sequence). CDR3 in amino acids: CASSPNSGTEAFF. CDR3 nucleotides: TGTGCCAGCAGTCCCAATTCCGGGACAGAAGCTTTCTTT.

This clonotype has only a few counts. This chain uses TRBV6-5 with TRBJ2-5; D is perhaps TRBD1 (6 bases). V lost 5 bases and J 7 bases, leaving 14 bases between the germline ends. The CDR3 spans 13 residues. CDR1 and CDR2 (germline): MNHEY, SVGAGI. The CDR3 spells CASSNRVRGTQYF. CDR3 bases: TGTGCCAGCAGTAACAGGGTTCGGGGGACCCAGTACTTC.

V and J are TRBV20-1 and TRBJ2-3, with D maybe TRBD2 (7 bases). Germline assignment: CDR1 DFQATT and CDR2 SNEGSKA (reference sequence). With 3 bases removed from V and 2 bases from J, the gap between germline ends came to 15 bases. The CDR3 runs 15 residues. The CDR3 here is CSARSGGRITDTQYF. The CDR3 DNA reads TGCAGTGCTAGGTCGGGGGGCCGTATCACAGATACGCAGTATTTT.

This clonotype was picked up a small number of times. This rearrangement joins TRBV12-3 or TRBV12-4 to TRBJ2-2; TRBD1 matches 9 bases. After removal of 7 bases from V and 4 bases from J, the junction contained 10 bases not matched to a gene. The CDR3 has 16 amino acids. The CDR3 protein is CASNLRDRERTGELFF. The CDR3 DNA reads as TGTGCCAGCAATCTCCGGGACAGGGAGCGCACCGGGGAGCTGTTTTTT.

This clonotype has just a few counts. The chain is built from TRBV6-2 or TRBV6-3 and TRBJ1-2, with 7 bases lining up with TRBD1. After removal of 2 bases from V and 4 bases from J, the junction contained 7 bases not matched to a gene. Germline assignment: CDR1 MNHEY and CDR2 SVGEGT. CDR3 length: 15 amino acids. DNA of the CDR3: TGTGCCAGCAGTTACCTCCCGGGACAGACCTATGGCTACACCTTC. It yields the protein CASSYLPGQTYGYTF.

The V gene is TRBV19, the J gene TRBJ2-2; 7 bases fit TRBD1. Losses at the gene ends were 3 bases for V and 0 bases for J; bases not matched to a gene: 7. Germline values: CDR1 LNHDA, CDR2 SQIVND (reference sequence). This CDR3 comprises 17 residues. This CDR3 is CASSIPTGASNTGELFF. The CDR3 nucleotides read TGTGCCAGTAGTATCCCCACAGGGGCCTCGAACACCGGGGAGCTGTTTTTT.

V usage is TRBV3-1 and J usage is TRBJ1-3; D call uncertain. Germline CDR1 LGHDT, CDR2 YNNKEL (reference sequence). Deletions cut 1 base from V and 5 bases from J, with 6 bases between. This CDR3 is 13 amino acids long. The CDR3 reads CASSQGRRNTIYF. CDR3 coding DNA: TGTGCCAGCAGCCAAGGGAGGAGAAACACCATATATTTT.

The chain recombines TRBV12-3 or TRBV12-4 with TRBJ1-1; TRBD1 matches at 8 bases. The CDR3 totals 13 residues. V shed 3 bases and J 6 bases; nucleotides not matched to a gene: 3. Here the CDR3 reads CASSFTGGAEAFF. The CDR3 DNA follows: TGTGCCAGCAGTTTCACAGGGGGAGCTGAAGCTTTCTTT.

In its sample, this clonotype was seen many times. In DNA, the CDR3 is TGTGCCAGCTCACCACCCTCGGGCCACTACGAGCAGTACTTC. This codes for CASSPPSGHYEQYF. This chain connects TRBV18 to TRBJ2-7; D is unresolved. V was clipped by 0 bases and J by 3 bases, with 9 bases between them. The CDR3 length is 14 residues. Per germline, CDR1 KGHSH and CDR2 LQKENI.

J is TRBJ2-5 and V is TRBV6-5, with D perhaps matching TRBD1 (6 bases). The V and J ends lost 10 bases and 3 bases respectively, with 15 bases between them. The CDR3 runs to 13 residues. Germline values: CDR1 MNHEY, CDR2 SVGAGI. The CDR3 DNA reads as TGTGCCACCAGGGGACATCCCGAAGAGACCCAGTACTTC. It codes for CATRGHPEETQYF.

This clonotype has at least ten counts. The chain is built from TRBV7-3 and TRBJ2-3, with D perhaps matching TRBD1 (6 bases). Trimming removed 1 base at V and 1 base at J, with 9 bases between. This CDR3 has 15 residues. Germline V CDR1 and CDR2: SGHTA, FQGTGA. CDR3 loop: CASSLKAGGTDTQYF. In nucleotides, the CDR3 is TGTGCCAGCAGCTTAAAGGCAGGGGGCACAGATACGCAGTATTTT.

This clonotype was seen only a few times. The chain links TRBV28 to TRBJ2-7; TRBD2 matches 7 bases. The V gene's germline CDR1 is MDHEN and CDR2 SYDVKM. The V and J ends lost 3 bases and 3 bases, in that order; junction bases with no gene match: 5. The CDR3 is 14 residues long. The CDR3 sequence is CASSLAGVGYEQYF. In DNA form, the CDR3 reads TGTGCCAGCAGTTTGGCGGGGGTCGGCTACGAGCAGTACTTC.

This clonotype turned up a few times. The V gene is TRBV25-1, the J gene TRBJ2-7; the D gene is possibly TRBD2 (5 bases). The CDR3 contains 15 residues. Germline loops: CDR1 MGHDK, CDR2 SYGVNS. The germline V and J ends were trimmed by 1 base and 2 bases, with 12 bases remaining between them. CDR3 DNA: TGTGCCAGCAGTGAATTTGAGGGTAGAACCTACGAGCAGTACTTC. Protein sequence: CASSEFEGRTYEQYF.

This chain connects TRBV7-6 to TRBJ1-4, with D perhaps matching TRBD1 (5 bases). Looked up from germline, CDR1 is SGHVS and CDR2 is FNYEAQ. Trimming took 5 bases from V and 5 from J, leaving 12 bases between them. The CDR3 runs to 14 residues. The CDR3 loop is CASSLTVKNEKLFF. The CDR3 region has the DNA TGTGCCAGCAGCCTGACAGTGAAGAATGAAAAACTGTTTTTT.

This clonotype was seen only a few times. The chain links TRBV2 to TRBJ1-4; a weak D match, TRBD1 (6 bases). V lost 6 bases, J lost 6 bases, and 8 bases lay in between. This CDR3 comprises 12 residues. Germline assignment: CDR1 SNHLY and CDR2 FYNNEI. The CDR3 DNA reads TGTGCCAGCAGGCAGGGGTATGAAAAACTGTTTTTT. Residues: CASRQGYEKLFF.

V is TRBV2 and J is TRBJ1-1; 9 bases match TRBD1. Germline V gives CDR1 SNHLY, CDR2 FYNNEI. CDR3 length equals 15 residues. Trimming at V came to 6 bases and at J to 4 bases, leaving 9 bases not matched to a gene. The CDR3 region has the DNA TGTGCCAGCAGCAAAAGGGACAGGGTAATCACTGAAGCTTTCTTT. Its translation is CASSKRDRVITEAFF.

This clonotype was detected a few times. The genes are TRBV6-1 and TRBJ2-6; D unresolved. Trimming removed 3 bases from V and 8 bases from J, with 17 bases in between. Germline CDR1 reads MNHNS; CDR2 reads SASEGT. The CDR3 runs to 16 residues. CDR3 residues: CASSEKSSLRSNVLTF. The DNA of the CDR3 is TGTGCCAGCAGTGAGAAGAGTAGTTTAAGGTCCAACGTCCTGACTTTC.